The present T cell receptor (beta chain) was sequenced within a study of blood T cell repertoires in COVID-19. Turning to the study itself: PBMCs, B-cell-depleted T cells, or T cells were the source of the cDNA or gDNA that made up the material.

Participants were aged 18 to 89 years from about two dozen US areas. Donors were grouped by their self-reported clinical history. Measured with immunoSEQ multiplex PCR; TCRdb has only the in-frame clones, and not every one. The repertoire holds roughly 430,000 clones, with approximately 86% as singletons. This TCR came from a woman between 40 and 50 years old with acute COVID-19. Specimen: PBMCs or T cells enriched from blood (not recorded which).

CDR3 coding DNA: TGTGCCAGCAGCTCAGACAGGGGAAGAGGAAAACTGTTTTTT. Translated, it gives CASSSDRGRGKLFF. The V gene is TRBV5-4, the J gene TRBJ1-4; 8 nucleotides line up with TRBD1. The CDR3 loop spans 14 amino acids. Germline-derived CDR1 and CDR2 are SGHNT and YYREEE (reference sequence). Losses at the gene ends were 3 bases for V and 10 bases for J; bases not matched to a gene: 8.